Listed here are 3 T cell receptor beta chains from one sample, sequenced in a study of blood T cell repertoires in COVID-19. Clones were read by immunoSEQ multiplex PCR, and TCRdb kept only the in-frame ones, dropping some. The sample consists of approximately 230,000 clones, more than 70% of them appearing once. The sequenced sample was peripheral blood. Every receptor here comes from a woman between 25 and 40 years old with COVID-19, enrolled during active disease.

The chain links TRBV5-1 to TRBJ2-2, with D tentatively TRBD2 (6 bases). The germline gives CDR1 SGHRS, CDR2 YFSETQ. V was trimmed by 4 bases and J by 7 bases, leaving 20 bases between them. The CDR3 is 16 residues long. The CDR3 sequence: CASSPSVGMGDGELFF. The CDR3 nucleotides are TGCGCCAGCAGCCCTAGCGTGGGGATGGGGGACGGGGAGCTGTTTTTT.

The CDR3 DNA sequence: TGTGCCAGCAGCTTACCTCCGACAGGGGCCTACGAGCAGTACTTC. Amino acids: CASSLPPTGAYEQYF. The chain uses TRBV11-2 and TRBJ2-7; 8 nucleotides align to TRBD1. V dropped 2 bases and J dropped 2; count of bases not matched to a gene: 5. The CDR3 covers 15 residues. CDR1 and CDR2 (germline): SGHAT, FQNNGV.

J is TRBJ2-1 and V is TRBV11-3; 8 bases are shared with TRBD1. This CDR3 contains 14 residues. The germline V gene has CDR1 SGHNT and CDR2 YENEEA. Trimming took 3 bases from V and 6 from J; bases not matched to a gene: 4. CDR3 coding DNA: TGTGCCAGCAGCTTGGACAGGGCGGGCAATGAGCAGTTCTTC. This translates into CASSLDRAGNEQFF.